Listed below are T cell receptor beta chains from one sample, sequenced in a study of neoadjuvant nivolumab and ipilimumab in lung cancer. Method: immunoSEQ multiplex PCR; TCRdb's copy keeps in-frame clones and lacks some. The repertoire holds 7,700 or so clones, with roughly 89% as singletons. This specimen was tumor tissue, taken after neoadjuvant nivolumab, alone or with ipilimumab, at or shortly before surgery. These receptors were taken from an adult with non-small cell lung cancer. Some clones in this sample may be carry-over from other donors' samples. Each CDR3 is given with its conserved first and last residue. Fields, in order: V gene, CDR3 length, D gene, clone size, J gene, CDR3 protein, CDR3 DNA. D genes are given only for firm matches. Not all rows give a size; the values are once, few, many and, for expanded clones, a class.

TRBV6-6	11	.	.	TRBJ2-7	CASSPLYEQYF	TGTGCCAGCAGCCCCCTCTACGAGCAGTACTTC
TRBV18	13	TRBD1	few	TRBJ2-7	CASSRDSSYEQYF	TGTGCCAGCTCACGGGACAGCTCCTACGAGCAGTACTTC
TRBV2	15	TRBD2	once	TRBJ2-7	CASSSPGSGRHEQYF	TGTGCCAGCAGTTCCCCTGGTAGCGGGAGGCACGAGCAGTACTTC
TRBV5-1	16	TRBD1	.	TRBJ2-5	CASSLWGTGGQETQYF	TGCGCCAGCAGCTTGTGGGGGACAGGGGGACAAGAGACCCAGTACTTC
TRBV12-5	16	TRBD2	.	TRBJ2-1	CASGLRGLAGAGEQFF	TGTGCTAGTGGTTTGAGGGGACTAGCGGGAGCAGGTGAGCAGTTCTTC
TRBV30	12	.	.	TRBJ1-2	CAWSAGLYGYTF	TGTGCCTGGAGTGCGGGGCTTTATGGCTACACCTTC
TRBV9	15	.	.	TRBJ2-4	CASSVSSGMKNIQYF	TGTGCCAGCAGCGTAAGTAGCGGAATGAAAAACATTCAGTACTTC
TRBV6-1	17	TRBD2	.	TRBJ2-3	CASSEWGGLASPDTQYF	TGTGCCAGCAGTGAATGGGGGGGACTAGCGAGCCCAGATACGCAGTATTTT
TRBV14	15	TRBD2	.	TRBJ2-1	CASSPSGRSYNEQFF	TGTGCCAGCAGCCCGAGCGGGAGATCCTACAATGAGCAGTTCTTC
TRBV5-6	15	.	.	TRBJ1-5	CASSFFSGDNQPQHF	TGTGCCAGCAGCTTTTTTTCAGGGGACAATCAGCCCCAGCATTTT
TRBV6-5	14	.	.	TRBJ1-2	CASTEGLEGYGYTF	TGTGCCAGCACCGAAGGACTGGAGGGCTATGGCTACACCTTC
TRBV4-2	12	.	.	TRBJ1-1	CASSQNRAEAFF	TGTGCCAGCAGCCAAAACAGGGCTGAAGCTTTCTTT
TRBV6-1	15	.	.	TRBJ2-2	CASSPRTRNTGELFF	TGTGCCAGCAGTCCCCGGACCAGGAACACCGGGGAGCTGTTTTTT
TRBV5-1	14	.	.	TRBJ2-7	CASSLKQGTYEQYF	TGCGCCAGCAGCTTGAAACAGGGCACCTACGAGCAGTACTTC
TRBV7-9	13	TRBD1	.	TRBJ1-1	CASSFDRGTEAFF	TGTGCCAGCAGCTTCGACAGGGGAACTGAAGCTTTCTTT
TRBV10-2	16	TRBD2	once	TRBJ2-1	CASRPRAGVTGNEQFF	TGCGCCAGTCGACCTAGGGCGGGAGTAACCGGCAATGAGCAGTTCTTC
TRBV15	15	.	.	TRBJ2-4	CATSRDGATINIQYF	TGTGCCACCAGCAGAGATGGGGCCACGATAAACATTCAGTACTTC
TRBV30	15	TRBD2	.	TRBJ2-7	CAWSVLAGGPYEQYF	TGTGCCTGGAGTGTACTAGCGGGAGGGCCCTACGAGCAGTACTTC
TRBV4-1	14	.	.	TRBJ2-7	CASSPQDGLYEQYF	TGCGCCAGCAGCCCGCAGGACGGCTTATACGAGCAGTACTTC
TRBV4-3	16	.	.	TRBJ2-3	CASSQDSSLGTDTQYF	TGCGCCAGCAGCCAAGATTCTAGCTTGGGCACAGATACGCAGTATTTT
TRBV5-1	20	TRBD2	.	TRBJ2-5	CASSLARLAGFSGDQETQYF	TGCGCCAGCAGCTTGGCCCGATTAGCGGGATTTTCAGGGGACCAAGAGACCCAGTACTTC
TRBV7-9	12	.	.	TRBJ2-2	CASSQIAGELFF	TGTGCCAGCAGCCAAATAGCCGGGGAGCTGTTTTTT
TRBV7-9	15	.	.	TRBJ2-3	CASSLANRVTDTQYF	TGTGCCAGCAGCTTAGCGAACCGAGTTACAGATACGCAGTATTTT
TRBV11-3	16	TRBD2	.	TRBJ2-7	CASSLTLAGGPSEQYF	TGTGCCAGCAGCTTAACCTTAGCGGGAGGGCCTAGCGAGCAGTACTTC
TRBV6-1	14	.	.	TRBJ1-1	CASSGRIMNTEAFF	TGTGCCAGCAGTGGGAGGATCATGAACACTGAAGCTTTCTTT
TRBV7-6	12	.	.	TRBJ2-7	CASSSDTYEQYF	TGTGCCAGCAGCTCGGATACCTACGAGCAGTACTTC
TRBV9	15	.	.	TRBJ1-1	CASSVGGESNTEAFF	TGTGCCAGCAGCGTAGGTGGTGAGTCCAACACTGAAGCTTTCTTT
TRBV5-5	16	.	.	TRBJ2-6	CASSLGRISGANVLTF	TGTGCCAGCAGCTTGGGGCGGATCTCTGGGGCCAACGTCCTGACTTTC
TRBV4-1	16	.	few	TRBJ2-3	CASSQGDSSRTDTQYF	TGCGCCAGCAGCCAGGGGGACTCTTCTCGCACAGATACGCAGTATTTT
TRBV30	12	.	.	TRBJ2-7	CAWSVGVYEQYF	TGTGCCTGGAGTGTAGGCGTATACGAGCAGTACTTC
TRBV5-4	13	TRBD1	.	TRBJ1-6	CASSPDRGSPLHF	TGTGCCAGCAGTCCGGACAGGGGTTCACCCCTCCACTTT
TRBV14	15	.	.	TRBJ1-2	CASSQGAGRSYGYTF	TGTGCCAGCAGCCAAGGGGCGGGAAGGAGCTATGGCTACACCTTC
TRBV5-1	11	.	.	TRBJ2-5	CASNEGETQYF	TGCGCCAGCAACGAAGGGGAGACCCAGTACTTC
TRBV6-5	15	.	.	TRBJ2-6	CASSSKGAGANVLTF	TGTGCCAGCAGTTCCAAGGGAGCTGGGGCCAACGTCCTGACTTTC
TRBV4-1	16	TRBD2	.	TRBJ2-2	CASSQDRPSGIGELFF	TGCGCCAGCAGCCAAGATAGGCCTAGCGGGATCGGGGAGCTGTTTTTT
TRBV5-4	15	.	.	TRBJ1-4	CASSMNRNPNEKLFF	TGTGCCAGCAGCATGAATAGAAACCCTAATGAAAAACTGTTTTTT
TRBV7-2	15	.	.	TRBJ1-5	CASSLVGASNQPQHF	TGTGCCAGCAGCTTAGTCGGGGCTAGCAATCAGCCCCAGCATTTT
TRBV6-5	13	.	.	TRBJ2-7	CASSRGVSYEQYF	TGTGCCAGCAGTCGCGGGGTCTCCTACGAGCAGTACTTC
TRBV28	15	.	.	TRBJ1-2	CASSSPGANNYGYTF	TGTGCCAGCAGTTCCCCAGGGGCGAACAACTATGGCTACACCTTC
TRBV2	12	.	.	TRBJ1-5	CASSVSPSPQHF	TGTGCCAGCAGTGTATCCCCATCCCCCCAGCATTTT
TRBV29-1	15	.	.	TRBJ2-6	CSVEGGRDGANVLTF	TGCAGCGTTGAAGGGGGCAGGGATGGGGCCAACGTCCTGACTTTC
TRBV2	17	TRBD1	.	TRBJ2-2	CASSERGTAWNTGELFF	TGTGCCAGCAGTGAAAGGGGGACAGCGTGGAACACCGGGGAGCTGTTTTTT
TRBV4-3	16	.	.	TRBJ2-5	CASSQDPTEGSETQYF	TGCGCCAGCAGCCAAGATCCAACGGAGGGGAGCGAGACCCAGTACTTC